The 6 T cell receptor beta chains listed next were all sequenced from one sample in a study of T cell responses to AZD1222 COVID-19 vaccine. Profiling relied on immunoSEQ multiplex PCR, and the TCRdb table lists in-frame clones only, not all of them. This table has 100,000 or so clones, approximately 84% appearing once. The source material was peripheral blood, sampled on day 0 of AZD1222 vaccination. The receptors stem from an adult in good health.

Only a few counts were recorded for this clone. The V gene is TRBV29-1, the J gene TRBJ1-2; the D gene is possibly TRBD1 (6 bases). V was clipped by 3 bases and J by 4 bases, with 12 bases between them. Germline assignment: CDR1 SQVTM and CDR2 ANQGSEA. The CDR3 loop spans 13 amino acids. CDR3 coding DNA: TGCAGCGTTGAGGCGGGGGGCGGCTATGGCTACACCTTC. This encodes CSVEAGGGYGYTF.

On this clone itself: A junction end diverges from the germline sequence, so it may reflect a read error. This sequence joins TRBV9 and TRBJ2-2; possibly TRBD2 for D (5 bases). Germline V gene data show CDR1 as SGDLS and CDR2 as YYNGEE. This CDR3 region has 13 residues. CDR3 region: CASSVDQIGELFF. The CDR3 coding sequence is TGTGCCAGCAGCGTAGATCAGATCGGGGAACTGTTTTTT. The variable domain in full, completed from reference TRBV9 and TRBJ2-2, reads DSGVTQTPKHLITATGQRVTLRCSPRSGDLSVYWYQQSLDQGLQFLIQYYNGEERAKGNILERFSAQQFPDLHSELNLSSLELGDSALYFCASSVDQIGELFFGEGSRLTVL.

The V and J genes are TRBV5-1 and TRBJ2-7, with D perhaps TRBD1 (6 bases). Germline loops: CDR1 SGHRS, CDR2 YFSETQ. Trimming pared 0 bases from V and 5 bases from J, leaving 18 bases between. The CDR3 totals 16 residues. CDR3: CASSLGGTGSGHEQYF. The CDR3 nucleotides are TGCGCCAGCAGCTTGGGGGGAACAGGGAGTGGCCACGAGCAGTACTTC.

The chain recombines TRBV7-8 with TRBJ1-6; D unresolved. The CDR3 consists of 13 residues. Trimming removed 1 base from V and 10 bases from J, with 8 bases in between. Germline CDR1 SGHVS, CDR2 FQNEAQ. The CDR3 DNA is TGTGCCAGCAGCTTAGACGGTGAATCACCCCTCCACTTT. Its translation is CASSLDGESPLHF.

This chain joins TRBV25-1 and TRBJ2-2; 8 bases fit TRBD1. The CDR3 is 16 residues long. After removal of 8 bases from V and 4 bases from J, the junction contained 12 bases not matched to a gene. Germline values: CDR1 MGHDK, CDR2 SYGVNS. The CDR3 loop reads CASSAVGQGRTGELFF. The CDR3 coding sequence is TGTGCCAGCTCTGCTGTCGGACAGGGTCGCACCGGGGAGCTGTTTTTT.

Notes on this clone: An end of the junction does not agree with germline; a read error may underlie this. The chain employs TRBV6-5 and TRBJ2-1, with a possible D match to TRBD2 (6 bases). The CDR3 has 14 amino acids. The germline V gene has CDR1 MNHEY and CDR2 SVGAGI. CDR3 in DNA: TGTGCCAGCAGTTACCGGGACTCCCACAATGAGCAGTTCTTC. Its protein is CASSYRDSHNEQFF.